This TCR beta chain appears in the sequencing data of a study of blood T cell repertoires in COVID-19. Study-wide context: T cells, B-cell-depleted T cells, or PBMCs supplied cDNA or gDNA.

Authors' processing steps: Amplification with reference gene primers provided the estimates of nucleated cell counts. Measured with immunoSEQ multiplex PCR; TCRdb has only the in-frame clones, and not every one. V and J calls and clone size are copied from that table; D and trimming were computed from the DNA. The sample shows 110,000 or so clones, approximately 87% of them seen only once. V gave up 4 bases and J gave up 2 bases, with 18 bases separating them. Looked up from germline, CDR1 is SGHRS and CDR2 is YFSETQ. The CDR3 extends over 16 amino acids. Sequencing was carried out using peripheral blood. The clonotype originates from a man between 60 and 75 years old with acute or convalescent COVID-19. V usage is TRBV5-1 and J usage is TRBJ1-2, with D possibly TRBD1 on 6 matching bases. The CDR3 coding sequence is TGCGCCAGCAGCCCTAGCAGGGGTCCCCTAAACTATGGCTACACCTTC. Translated: CASSPSRGPLNYGYTF.